This entry describes one T cell receptor beta chain. Its antigen specificity is not known. Base quality data are lacking; no much larger clone is found one base away. The junction carries 12 bases between V and J, which are trimmed by 4 bases and 7 bases respectively. According to the germline V gene (reference sequence), CDR1 reads SGHNT and CDR2 reads YYREEE. From the cysteine through the phenylalanine, the CDR3 covers 13 amino acids. Left in the record is the CDR3 DNA by itself, 39 bases read in frame from the first base. This specimen comes from a study of Ad26.COV2.S vaccination and SARS-CoV-2 variants (dated by TCRdb to about 2021). The study in broad terms: Donors in the vaccine arm were drawn from COV1001, a multicentre, randomized, double-blind, placebo-controlled phase I-IIa trial testing Ad26.COV2.S in healthy adults. TCRbeta repertoire sequencing served as the tool for gauging how specific and how broad the SARS-CoV-2-reactive T cell receptors were following Ad26.COV2.S vaccination. Participants in the trial were split at random into five groups of five each, receiving low-dose or high-dose Ad26.COV2.S once or twice, or else placebo on both occasions. The TCR-sequenced set comprised around 30 samples: some 19 Ad26.COV2.S vaccine recipients, 5 placebo recipients and 8 SARS-CoV-2 convalescent individuals. Blinding of investigators to trial group allocation was maintained during experiments and outcome assessment. Ad26.COV2.S was given intramuscularly at 5x10^10 or 1x10^11 viral particles, as a single shot or as two shots 56 days apart. The paper as a whole reports these results and caveats: After vaccination, substantial breadth of spike-specific CD8+ and CD4+ T cell responses was reported. According to the authors, total T cell responses may have been underestimated by the TCR breadth and depth analyses. The study lacked the statistical power to compare responses across vaccine doses or regimens. Ad26.COV2.S recipients had higher spike-specific TCR breadth than placebo recipients (P = 0.0014). Vaccine and placebo recipients had comparable non-spike TCR breadth, which fits with the vaccine containing only spike.

The meaning of the sample's treatment or condition label: 15 to 20 received Ad26.COV2.S at low or high dose, single or two shots; 5 received placebo; per-sample allocation not given. Repertoires of vaccine and placebo recipients were sequenced from samples collected on day 63 after the first injection. Cohort 1b enrolled fewer than 30 adults aged 18-55 years at a single site in Boston, USA, between 29 July and 7 August 2020. Ad26.COV2.S consisted of a replication-incompetent adenovirus type 26 vector by which a prefusion-stabilized SARS-CoV-2 spike protein from the original Wuhan strain was expressed. The immunoSEQ Assay was used to sequence TCRbeta CDR3 regions. After extraction, genomic DNA underwent amplification by bias-controlled multiplex PCR, followed by high-throughput sequencing. The paper's processing steps were these. Collapsing and filtering of sequences were performed to quantify the absolute abundance of each unique TCRbeta CDR3 region. Usable DNA was measured by amplifying reference genes present in all nucleated cells, and TCRbeta template counts were normalized to that usable DNA to estimate T cell fraction. Repertoire TCRs were annotated as SARS-CoV-2-specific by exact matching of V gene, CDR3 amino acid sequence and J gene to a known reactive TCR set. The reference SARS-CoV-2 TCR set was obtained from MIRA and was filtered for enrichment in COVID-19-positive ImmuneCODE repertoires, whereby public or cross-reactive TCRs were removed. Drawing on the MIRA antigens, annotated TCRs were analysed further at the level of specific ORF or position within ORF. Breadth was defined as the number of annotated unique rearrangements divided by the total number of unique productive rearrangements, and depth was defined as the summed frequency of the annotated unique rearrangements. TCR breadth was compared between groups using two-sided Wilcoxon rank-sum tests. TCRdb limited this immuneACCESS table to in-frame rearrangements with V and J called. A share of clones is missing; checked studies link under half to unresolved V genes, and the rest is unexplained. That table gives V, J and clone size, and the DNA gave D and trimming. The sample contains more than 400,000 clones, around 90% of them found a single time. The ten largest clones add up to under 4.5% of the sample.

The starting material was peripheral blood, obtained in a trial of Ad26.COV2.S vaccine versus placebo. Recombination joined TRBV5-4 with TRBJ2-1, with no reliable assignment of the D segment. The receptor's source is a person between 18 and 65 years old who received the Ad26.COV2.S COVID-19 vaccine or a placebo. The CDR3 region: CASSKVAPNEQFF. The nucleotide sequence is TGTGCCAGCAGCAAGGTGGCGCCGAATGAGCAGTTCTTC.